This T cell receptor beta chain originates from a study of T cell responses to AZD1222 COVID-19 vaccine. General study findings and limits: White British people made up most donors, females outnumbered males, and clonal diversity was possibly underestimated. Mapped onto spike, vaccine-associated CD4 TCRs spanned it and were dominant at 160-218 and 743-854. Baseline seropositivity characterized only six AZD1222 recipients. The study found Spike-specific TCR breadth and depth rose after two AZD1222 doses.

There are a few counts of this clone. Its antigen is not known. Sequencing was performed with immunoSEQ multiplex PCR; in TCRdb, only in-frame clones are kept and a portion is missing. The table records 120,000 to 150,000 clones, 70% to 90% of them present only once. The V gene lost 2 bases and the J gene lost 2 bases, with 7 bases spanning the gap. The CDR3 is 13 amino acids. Germline V gives CDR1 MNHEY, CDR2 SVGEGT. The sequence derives from an adult in good health. Here the sequenced sample was peripheral blood, taken on day 0 of AZD1222 vaccination. The V and J genes are TRBV6-2 or TRBV6-3 and TRBJ2-7; D is ambiguous. CDR3 in amino acids: CASSYHTTYEQYF. CDR3 coding DNA: TGTGCCAGCAGTTACCACACCACCTACGAGCAGTACTTC.